This is a list of T cell receptor beta chains from one sample in a study of cytomegalovirus exposure and HLA in healthy donors. Assay used: immunoSEQ multiplex PCR; TCRdb lists only in-frame clones, some missing. The sample contains 150,000 to 200,000 clones, around 84% of which appear only once. Sequencing was done on a sample of PBMCs. Every receptor here comes from a woman between 18 and 29 years old in good health and CMV-seronegative. CDR3s include the opening cysteine and the closing phenylalanine or tryptophan. D genes are given only for firm matches. Size is omitted from some rows. Given values are once, few, many or a class for expanded clones.

cdr3_nt	cdr3_aa	v_call	clone_size	d_call	j_call
TGTGCTAGTGGTTTGGTTGTTGCGAATTCCTACAATGAGCAGTTCTTC	CASGLVVANSYNEQFF	TRBV12-5	-	-	TRBJ2-1
TGTGCCAGCAGCTTGATAGGACAGGACTATGGCTACACCTTC	CASSLIGQDYGYTF	TRBV5-5	-	TRBD1	TRBJ1-2
TGTGCCAGCAGCGGGACAGGGGGCTTCTCGTACGAGCAGTACTTC	CASSGTGGFSYEQYF	TRBV7-8	-	TRBD1	TRBJ2-7
TGCAGCGTTGAATGGGAGGGCCTAGGGGGGAAGGCAGATACGCAGTATTTT	CSVEWEGLGGKADTQYF	TRBV29-1	-	-	TRBJ2-3
TGTGCCAGCAGCCCTGGGACAGGGGCTCAAAATGAGCAGTTCTTC	CASSPGTGAQNEQFF	TRBV5-4	few	TRBD1	TRBJ2-1
TGTGCCAGCAACCCGGTACTTAACGAGCAGTACTTC	CASNPVLNEQYF	TRBV7-9	-	-	TRBJ2-7
TGTGCCAGCAGTGAAGGGGGACAGGGGGAAGCTTTCTTT	CASSEGGQGEAFF	TRBV6-1	-	TRBD1	TRBJ1-1
TGCGCCAGCAGCTTGGGCAATACCGGGACAGGGTCATTTGGGCAGTTCTTC	CASSLGNTGTGSFGQFF	TRBV5-1	once	TRBD1	TRBJ2-1
TGTGCCAGCAGCTTAGTACCCTCGGCTAACTATGGCTACACCTTC	CASSLVPSANYGYTF	TRBV11-2	few	-	TRBJ1-2
TGTGCCAGCAGCGCCCCCGGGACTAGCGGATACAATGAGCAGTTCTTC	CASSAPGTSGYNEQFF	TRBV9	-	TRBD2	TRBJ2-1
TGTGCCAGTAGTCCCAGGACAGGGGACAACTATGGCTACACCTTC	CASSPRTGDNYGYTF	TRBV19	-	TRBD1	TRBJ1-2
TGTGCCAGTAGGGGGACAGGGGCCTACGAGCAGTACTTC	CASRGTGAYEQYF	TRBV6-6	-	TRBD1	TRBJ2-7
TGTGCCAGCAGCTTTGGGGGGACTGGAAACACCATATATTTT	CASSFGGTGNTIYF	TRBV5-4	once	-	TRBJ1-3
TGTGCCACCAGCAGAGATCTCGGAGCAGATACGCAGTATTTT	CATSRDLGADTQYF	TRBV15	-	-	TRBJ2-3
TGTGCTAGCAGCTTACTTCCGGGGGGCTCGGTAATGTACTTC	CASSLLPGGSVMYF	TRBV7-7	-	-	TRBJ2-7
TGTGCCAGCAGCCGCGACAGCTACAATGAGCAGTTCTTC	CASSRDSYNEQFF	TRBV7-9	-	-	TRBJ2-1
TGTGCCAGCAGCTACATAACGAACACCGGGGAGCTGTTTTTT	CASSYITNTGELFF	TRBV5-4	once	-	TRBJ2-2
TGTGCCAGCGGACAGGGGCCCCTCTACGAGCAGTACTTC	CASGQGPLYEQYF	TRBV27	-	TRBD1	TRBJ2-7
TGTGCCAGCACCACTAGCGGCCGAGACGAGCAGTTCTTC	CASTTSGRDEQFF	TRBV6-5	-	TRBD2	TRBJ2-1
TGCGCCAGCAGCCAAACGGCACTAGCCGGAGTCCACGAGCAGTACTTC	CASSQTALAGVHEQYF	TRBV4-3	-	-	TRBJ2-7
TGTGCCAGCAGCTTAAGAGGGCGCGAGGCGAACTATGGCTACACCTTC	CASSLRGREANYGYTF	TRBV5-4	-	-	TRBJ1-2
TGTGCCAGCAGTTACTCGGTTAGCGGGACCCGCTACGAGCAGTACTTC	CASSYSVSGTRYEQYF	TRBV6-5	few	TRBD2	TRBJ2-7
TGTGCCAGCAGCCCCCTCGGAGGTACTCGAGAGACCCAGTACTTC	CASSPLGGTRETQYF	TRBV6-1	-	-	TRBJ2-5
TGTGCCAGCAGCTTACAGGGGGGCGGGGCAGATACGCAGTATTTT	CASSLQGGGADTQYF	TRBV7-2	-	-	TRBJ2-3
TGTGCCAGCAGTTACTCCAGGGGCTCCTACGAGCAGTACTTC	CASSYSRGSYEQYF	TRBV6-6	-	-	TRBJ2-7
TGTGCCAGCAGCCTGACAGGGGCCGGCTACAATGAGCAGTTCTTC	CASSLTGAGYNEQFF	TRBV7-9	-	TRBD1	TRBJ2-1
TGTGCCAGTAGTGAGGGACACGATAACTACGAGCAGTACTTC	CASSEGHDNYEQYF	TRBV5-6	-	-	TRBJ2-7
TGTGCCAGCAGCCTGGGGGGAGGAGGAGGGAGCGATGAGCAGTTCTTC	CASSLGGGGGSDEQFF	TRBV4-2	-	-	TRBJ2-1
TGTGCCAGCAGTTGGGGTCAGGAGGGTTACGAGCAGTACTTC	CASSWGQEGYEQYF	TRBV27	-	-	TRBJ2-7
TGTGCCAGCAGTTCCAGCCCCGGGACTAGGCACGGGGAGCTGTTTTTT	CASSSSPGTRHGELFF	TRBV6-5	-	TRBD2	TRBJ2-2
TGTGCCAGCAGCTTCGACAGTAATGGAAACACCATATATTTT	CASSFDSNGNTIYF	TRBV5-4	-	-	TRBJ1-3
TGCGCCAGCAGCTTGGAAGGGGATATATCGGAGGAGCAGTACTTC	CASSLEGDISEEQYF	TRBV5-1	-	-	TRBJ2-7
TGTGCCAGTAGTATACAGGCGGGAGTGGGCGTCAATGAGCAGTTCTTC	CASSIQAGVGVNEQFF	TRBV19	-	TRBD2	TRBJ2-1
TGTGCCAGCAGCCCAGGCGCCTTAGATCTTACCTACGAGCAGTACTTC	CASSPGALDLTYEQYF	TRBV2	-	-	TRBJ2-7
TGTGCCAGCAGTGTGCGGGCGACCTACGAGCAGTACTTC	CASSVRATYEQYF	TRBV6-5	few	-	TRBJ2-7
TGTGCCAGCAGTGAAAGACTAGCGGGGGGCTACGAGCAGTACTTC	CASSERLAGGYEQYF	TRBV6-1	few	TRBD2	TRBJ2-7
TGTGCCAGCAGTAGTCCGAATGGCCCTGAAGCTTTCTTT	CASSSPNGPEAFF	TRBV2	-	-	TRBJ1-1
TGTGCCAGCAGCTGGGTTGAGGGGGCCGAGCAGTACTTC	CASSWVEGAEQYF	TRBV7-3	-	TRBD1	TRBJ2-7
TGCGCCAGCAGCTTGGACGTGGGAGTTGGGGAAGAGACCCAGTACTTC	CASSLDVGVGEETQYF	TRBV5-1	-	-	TRBJ2-5
TGTGCCAGCAGTTACTCGGCTGTTTGGCCCGCTGGCGAGCAGTACTTC	CASSYSAVWPAGEQYF	TRBV6-5	few	-	TRBJ2-7
TGCAGCGTTGTTCGGGAGGGCCTCGAGCAGTTCTTC	CSVVREGLEQFF	TRBV29-1	-	TRBD2	TRBJ2-1
TGTGCCAGCAGCTGGGCAGGGGGCTCTGGAAACACCATATATTTT	CASSWAGGSGNTIYF	TRBV11-2	-	TRBD1	TRBJ1-3
TGTGCCAGCAGCCGACGACTAGGAGATACGCAGTATTTT	CASSRRLGDTQYF	TRBV27	-	-	TRBJ2-3
TGTGCCAGCAGTTCCTTTGGGAGAGGGTCCGCTGAAGCTTTCTTT	CASSSFGRGSAEAFF	TRBV27	-	-	TRBJ1-1
TGTGTCAGAAGCCAGGACAGGGCAACATTAGCCACCGGGGAGCTGTTTTTT	CVRSQDRATLATGELFF	TRBV7-5	-	-	TRBJ2-2
TGCAGCTGGGGAGCGGGCACTGAAGCTTTCTTT	CSWGAGTEAFF	TRBV29-1	-	-	TRBJ1-1
TGTGCCAGCAGCCCTGGCGTACTAAGGAACACCGGGGAGCTGTTTTTT	CASSPGVLRNTGELFF	TRBV5-6	-	-	TRBJ2-2
TGTGCCAGCAGGGGACAGGGGGCGCGCAACACTGAAGCTTTCTTT	CASRGQGARNTEAFF	TRBV6-6	-	TRBD1	TRBJ1-1
TGTGCCAGTCACTTTACTAGCGTCGCCTACAATGAGCAGTTCTTC	CASHFTSVAYNEQFF	TRBV6-1	few	TRBD2	TRBJ2-1
TGTGCCAGCAGCTTGGCTGGGGGAGGCTCCTATAATTCACCCCTCCACTTT	CASSLAGGGSYNSPLHF	TRBV5-6	-	-	TRBJ1-6
TGCGCCAGCAGTGAGATCGGGACTAGTCCCACAGATACGCAGTATTTT	CASSEIGTSPTDTQYF	TRBV10-2	few	TRBD2	TRBJ2-3
TGCGCCAGCAGCTCTTGGACAGGGGCGTATGGCTACACCTTC	CASSSWTGAYGYTF	TRBV5-1	-	TRBD1	TRBJ1-2
TGTGCCAGCAGCCAAGATTTGGGCGGGAGCTCCTACAATGAGCAGTTCTTC	CASSQDLGGSSYNEQFF	TRBV4-2	-	TRBD2	TRBJ2-1
TGTGCCAGCAGCTTACTCACGACGACTCTCGCTGAAGCTTTCTTT	CASSLLTTTLAEAFF	TRBV7-9	once	-	TRBJ1-1
TGCGCCAGCAGCTTGGGGCAGGGAATAGATACGCAGTATTTT	CASSLGQGIDTQYF	TRBV5-1	-	-	TRBJ2-3
TGTTCCAGCAGCCTATGGAGTTACAATGAGCAGTTCTTC	CSSSLWSYNEQFF	TRBV7-9	-	-	TRBJ2-1
TGTGCCAGCAGCTTTACAGACAGAGCTAACTATGGCTACACCTTC	CASSFTDRANYGYTF	TRBV7-9	-	-	TRBJ1-2